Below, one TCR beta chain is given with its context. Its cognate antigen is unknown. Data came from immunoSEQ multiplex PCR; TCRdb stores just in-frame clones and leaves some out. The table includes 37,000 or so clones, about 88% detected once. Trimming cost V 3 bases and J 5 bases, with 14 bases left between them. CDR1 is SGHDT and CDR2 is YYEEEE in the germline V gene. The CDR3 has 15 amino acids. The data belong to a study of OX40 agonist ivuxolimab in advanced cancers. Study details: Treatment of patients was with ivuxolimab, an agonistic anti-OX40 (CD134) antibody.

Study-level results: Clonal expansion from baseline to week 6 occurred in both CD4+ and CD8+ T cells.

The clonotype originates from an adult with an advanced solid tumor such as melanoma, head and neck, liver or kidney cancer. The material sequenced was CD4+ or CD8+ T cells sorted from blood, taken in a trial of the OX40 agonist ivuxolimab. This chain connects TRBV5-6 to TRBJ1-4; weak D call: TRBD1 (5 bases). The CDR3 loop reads CASSWRGLRNEKLFF. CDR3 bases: TGTGCCAGCAGCTGGCGGGGCCTGAGGAATGAAAAACTGTTTTTT.